This is a list of T cell receptor beta chains from one sample in a study of molecular identifiers for immune sequencing clone quantification. One entry per CDR3 protein, called by TCRdb with MiXCR from the PCR reads. The sample contains some 580,000 distinct CDR3 sequences, 25% of which appear only once. The specimen sequenced was naive CD8+ T cells from blood, with Jurkat cell RNA spiked in. Receptor source: a human donor in good health. Some libraries in this study had Jurkat cell RNA spiked in. Both conserved end residues are trimmed from each CDR3. Clone sizes are given selectively: once, few, many, or a class where the clone is expanded.

v_call	j_call	clone_size	cdr3_aa
TRBV6-2/TRBV6-3	TRBJ2-7	-	ASTPGGGPFTYEQY
TRBV6-5	TRBJ2-5	-	ASSYSGAAAQN
TRBV4-1	TRBJ2-7	many	ASSSTSRSYEQY
TRBV6-1	TRBJ1-5	many	ASSEGGTADQPQH
TRBV28	TRBJ1-1	many	ASSFRGLRDTEAF
TRBV30	TRBJ2-7	many	AWSDGGGYEQY
TRBV14	TRBJ2-7	few	ASSQEGQGLEQY
TRBV30	TRBJ2-4	many	AWNQGGDIQY
TRBV18	TRBJ2-1	few	ASSPRDRVYEQF
TRBV2	TRBJ2-5	many	ASSEAGQDQETQY
TRBV30	TRBJ2-3	-	AWGIGATTDTQY
TRBV12-3/TRBV12-4	TRBJ1-2	many	ASSLGGIYGYT
TRBV12-3/TRBV12-4	TRBJ1-1	-	ASSLVGVMDTEAF
TRBV28	TRBJ1-5	many	ASSLEFRGNQPQH
TRBV3-1	TRBJ2-2	-	ASSQNGFANTGELF
TRBV20-1	TRBJ2-7	many	SARTGKGYEQY
TRBV4-3	TRBJ1-1	-	ASSPAVNTGAF
TRBV3-1	TRBJ2-7	-	ASSQDGAGGLWYEQY
TRBV30	TRBJ1-4	-	AWTDLEQSYEKLF
TRBV20-1	TRBJ2-3	many	SARDEVAKFTDTQY
TRBV6-6	TRBJ1-2	-	ASSYDDYT
TRBV29-1	TRBJ2-1	many	SVPDNNEQF
TRBV6-2/TRBV6-3	TRBJ2-7	-	ASRPVWASEQY
TRBV29-1	TRBJ1-1	-	SAEGQGTEAF
TRBV5-3	TRBJ2-7	few	ASSSRGDGRSYEQY
TRBV7-9	TRBJ2-7	-	ASSRLQGPYEQY
TRBV7-2	TRBJ2-5	many	ASSSSPTETQY